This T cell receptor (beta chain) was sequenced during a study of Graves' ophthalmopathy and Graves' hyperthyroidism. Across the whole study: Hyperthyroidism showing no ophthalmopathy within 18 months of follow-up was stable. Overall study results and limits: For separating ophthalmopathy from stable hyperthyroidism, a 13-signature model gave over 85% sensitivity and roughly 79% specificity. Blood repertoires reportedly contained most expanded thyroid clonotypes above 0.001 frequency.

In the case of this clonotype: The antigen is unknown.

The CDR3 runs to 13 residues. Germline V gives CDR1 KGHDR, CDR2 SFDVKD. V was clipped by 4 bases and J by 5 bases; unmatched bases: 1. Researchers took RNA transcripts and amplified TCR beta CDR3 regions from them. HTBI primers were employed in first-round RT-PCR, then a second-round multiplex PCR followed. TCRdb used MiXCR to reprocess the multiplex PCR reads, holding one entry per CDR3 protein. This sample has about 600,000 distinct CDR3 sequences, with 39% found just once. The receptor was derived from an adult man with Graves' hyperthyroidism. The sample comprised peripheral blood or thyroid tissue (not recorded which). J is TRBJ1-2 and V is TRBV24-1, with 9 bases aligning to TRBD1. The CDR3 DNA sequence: TGTGCCACCAGTGACGGACAGGGGTATGGCTACACCTTC. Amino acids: CATSDGQGYGYTF.